The clone carrying this TCR beta chain was seen a few times. The antigen is not known. This sample is part of a study of shared clonotypes between healthy human individuals. Study-level findings and limits: The generation probabilities recorded for non-shared clonotypes fell below those of clonotypes shared by all four donors. Naive CD4 clonotypes were shared across a few donors at 5% to 6%. Apart from blood, nothing was sampled; tissue repertoires likely differ.

Per the authors' pipeline: Junction-only immunoSEQ data arrived without quality scores, meaning filtering differed. TCRdb's copy holds only in-frame clones and misses some; the assay was immunoSEQ multiplex PCR. That table furnishes V, J and clone size, whereas the DNA furnished D and trimming. The table records approximately 710,000 clones, 90% of them present only once. V was trimmed by 6 bases and J by 10 bases, leaving 15 bases between them. The CDR3 is made up of 11 amino acids. CDR1 is DFQATT and CDR2 is SNEGSKA in the germline V gene (reference sequence). The material sequenced was memory CD8+ T cells from PBMCs. The subset here: CD45RO+ cells pooled with CCR7-negative TemRA cells. The sequence was collected from a man between 18 and 35 years old in good health. Some clones in this sample may be carry-over from other donors' samples. The V call is TRBV20-1, the J call TRBJ1-1, with D unclear. The CDR3 DNA follows: TGCAGTGCCAGACCCCCTCCGGGAGCTTTCTTT. Translated: CSARPPPGAFF.